This T cell receptor beta chain is drawn from a study of shared clonotypes between healthy human individuals. Study-level results: Generally, naive subsets (rather than memory subsets) showed larger estimated richness.

The DNA input per sorted-subset replicate PCR was roughly 0.2 ug, corresponding to roughly 31,000 T cell genomes. Assay used: immunoSEQ multiplex PCR; TCRdb lists only in-frame clones, some missing. The sample includes under 2.5 million clones, just under 95% of them seen just once. Germline V gives CDR1 MNHEY, CDR2 SVGAGI. The length of the CDR3 is 15 residues. Trimming removed 4 bases at V and 1 base at J, with 14 bases between. To note about this clone: Its antigen is not identified.

The source of this sequence is a man younger than 30 in good health. Some clones in this sample may be carry-over from other donors' samples. V usage is TRBV6-5 and J usage is TRBJ2-7, with D perhaps being TRBD1 or TRBD2 (5 bases each). The sample consisted of naive CD4+ T cells from PBMCs. The subset here: CD45RA+ positively selected. The chain's CDR3 is CASSSTGTDSYEQYF. CDR3 bases: TGTGCCAGCAGTTCCACCGGGACGGATTCCTACGAGCAGTACTTC.